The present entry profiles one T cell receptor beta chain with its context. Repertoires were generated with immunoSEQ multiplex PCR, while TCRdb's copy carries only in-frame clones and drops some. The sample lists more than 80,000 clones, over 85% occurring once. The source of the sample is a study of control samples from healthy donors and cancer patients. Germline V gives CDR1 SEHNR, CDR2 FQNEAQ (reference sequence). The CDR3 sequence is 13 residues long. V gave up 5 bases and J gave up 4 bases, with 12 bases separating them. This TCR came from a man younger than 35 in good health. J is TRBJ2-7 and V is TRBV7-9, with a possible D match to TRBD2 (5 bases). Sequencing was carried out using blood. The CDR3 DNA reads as TGTGCCAGCAGCGACCGGGGAAATTACGAGCAGTACTTC. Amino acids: CASSDRGNYEQYF.